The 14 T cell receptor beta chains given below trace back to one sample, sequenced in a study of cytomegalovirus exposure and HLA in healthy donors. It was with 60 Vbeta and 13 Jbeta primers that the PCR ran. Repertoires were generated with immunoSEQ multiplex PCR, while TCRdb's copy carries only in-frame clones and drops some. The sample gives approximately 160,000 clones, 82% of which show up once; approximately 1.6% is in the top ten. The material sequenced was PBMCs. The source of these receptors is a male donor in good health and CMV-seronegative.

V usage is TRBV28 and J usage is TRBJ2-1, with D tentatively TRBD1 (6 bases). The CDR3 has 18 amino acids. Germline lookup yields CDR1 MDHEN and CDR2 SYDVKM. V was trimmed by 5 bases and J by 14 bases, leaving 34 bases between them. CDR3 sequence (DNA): TGTGCCAGCAGTACAAATTTGGGGGCAGGGTTATCCGCGATAGGCGAGTTCTTC. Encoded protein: CASSTNLGAGLSAIGEFF.

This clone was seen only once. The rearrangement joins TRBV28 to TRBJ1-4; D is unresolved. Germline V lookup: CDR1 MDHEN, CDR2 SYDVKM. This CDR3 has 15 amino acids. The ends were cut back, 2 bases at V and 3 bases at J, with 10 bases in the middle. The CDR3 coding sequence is TGTGCCAGCAGTTTAATCACAGCCTCTAATGAAAAACTGTTTTTT. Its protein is CASSLITASNEKLFF. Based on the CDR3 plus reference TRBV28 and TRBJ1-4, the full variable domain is DVKVTQSSRYLVKRTGEKVFLECVQDMDHENMFWYRQDPGLGLRLIYFSYDVKMKEKGDIPEGYSVSREKKERFSLILESASTNQTSMYLCASSLITASNEKLFFGSGTQLSVL.

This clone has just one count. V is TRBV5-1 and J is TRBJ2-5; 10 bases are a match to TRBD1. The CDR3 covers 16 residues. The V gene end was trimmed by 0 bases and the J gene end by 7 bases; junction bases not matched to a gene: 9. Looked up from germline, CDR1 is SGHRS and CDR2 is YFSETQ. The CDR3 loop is CASSLGRTGGTGTQYF. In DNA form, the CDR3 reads TGCGCCAGCAGCTTGGGTCGGACAGGGGGAACGGGGACCCAGTACTTC.

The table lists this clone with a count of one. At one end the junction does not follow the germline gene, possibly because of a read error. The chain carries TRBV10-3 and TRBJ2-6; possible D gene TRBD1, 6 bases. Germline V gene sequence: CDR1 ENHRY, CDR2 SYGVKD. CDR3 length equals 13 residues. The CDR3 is CAISTRDTGPEAF. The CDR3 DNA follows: TGTGCCATCAGTACCCGGGACACGGGACCCGAGGCTTTC.

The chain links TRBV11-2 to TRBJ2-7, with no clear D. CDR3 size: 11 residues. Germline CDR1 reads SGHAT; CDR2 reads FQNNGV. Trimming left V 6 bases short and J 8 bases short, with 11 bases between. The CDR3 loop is CASRTTIQQYF. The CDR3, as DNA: TGTGCCAGCAGAACTACAATCCAGCAGTACTTC.

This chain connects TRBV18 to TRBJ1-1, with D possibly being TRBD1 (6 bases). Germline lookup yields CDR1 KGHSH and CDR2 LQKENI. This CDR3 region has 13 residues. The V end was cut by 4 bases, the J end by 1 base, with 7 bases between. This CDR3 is CASSQQGNTEAFF. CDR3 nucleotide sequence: TGTGCCAGCTCACAACAGGGGAACACTGAAGCTTTCTTT.

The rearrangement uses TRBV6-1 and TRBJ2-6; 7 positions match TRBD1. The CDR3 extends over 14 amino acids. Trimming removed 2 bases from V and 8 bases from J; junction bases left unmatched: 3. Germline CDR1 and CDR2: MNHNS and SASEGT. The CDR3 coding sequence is TGTGCCAGCAGTGAACCGGGACAGTCCAACGTCCTGACTTTC. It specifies CASSEPGQSNVLTF.

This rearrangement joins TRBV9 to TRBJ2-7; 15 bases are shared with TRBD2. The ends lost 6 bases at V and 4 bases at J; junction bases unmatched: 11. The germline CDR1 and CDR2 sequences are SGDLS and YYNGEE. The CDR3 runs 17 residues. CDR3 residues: CASNYFRTSGREYEQYF. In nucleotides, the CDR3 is TGTGCCAGCAACTATTTCCGGACTAGCGGGAGGGAATACGAGCAGTACTTC.

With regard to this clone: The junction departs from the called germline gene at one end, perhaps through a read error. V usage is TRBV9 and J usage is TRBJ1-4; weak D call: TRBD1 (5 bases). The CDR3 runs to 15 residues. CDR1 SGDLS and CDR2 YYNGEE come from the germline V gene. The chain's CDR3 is CASTVGVGADEKLFF. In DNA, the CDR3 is TGTGCCAGCACCGTAGGTGTTGGGGCGGATGAAAAACTGTTTTTT.

In DNA, the CDR3 is TGTGCCAGCAGCTCTACAGGCCTCTACGAGCAGTACTTC. Its translation is CASSSTGLYEQYF. The chain uses TRBV7-3 and TRBJ2-7; the D gene is possibly TRBD1 (5 bases). From germline, CDR1 is SGHTA and CDR2 FQGTGA. V lost 4 bases to trimming and J lost 3 bases, with 10 bases between them. The CDR3 has 13 residues.

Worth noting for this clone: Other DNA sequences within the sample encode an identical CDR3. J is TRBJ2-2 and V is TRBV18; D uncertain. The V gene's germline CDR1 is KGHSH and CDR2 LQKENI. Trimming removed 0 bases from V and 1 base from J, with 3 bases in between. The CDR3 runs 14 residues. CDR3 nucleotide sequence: TGTGCCAGCTCACCACCCGGGAACACCGGGGAGCTGTTTTTT. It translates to CASSPPGNTGELFF.

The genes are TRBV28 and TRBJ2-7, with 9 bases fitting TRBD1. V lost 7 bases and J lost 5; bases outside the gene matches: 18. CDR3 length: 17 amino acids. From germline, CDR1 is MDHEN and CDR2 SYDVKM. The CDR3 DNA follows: TGTGCCAGCACCCCATTTTCCATGGGGACAGGGCTCCACGAGCAGTACTTC. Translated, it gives CASTPFSMGTGLHEQYF.

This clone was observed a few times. The CDR3 DNA is TGTGCCAGCTCACCAGATTTCCGGGGGGGGCTGTTCTTC. Residues: CASSPDFRGGLFF. The genes are TRBV18 and TRBJ2-1; 8 nucleotides match TRBD2. In germline, CDR1 is KGHSH, CDR2 LQKENI. CDR3 length equals 13 residues. Trimming took 2 bases from V and 15 from J; bases not matched to a gene: 9.

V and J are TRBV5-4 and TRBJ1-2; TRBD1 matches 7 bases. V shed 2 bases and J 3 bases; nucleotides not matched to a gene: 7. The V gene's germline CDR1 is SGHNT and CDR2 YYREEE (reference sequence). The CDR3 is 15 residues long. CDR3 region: CASSLFSGGDYGYTF. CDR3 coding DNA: TGTGCCAGCAGCTTATTTTCAGGGGGAGACTATGGCTACACCTTC.